The rows below give T cell receptor beta chains drawn from one sample of a study of blood T cell repertoires in COVID-19. The repertoire was sequenced with immunoSEQ multiplex PCR; TCRdb's copy has only in-frame clones and lacks some. The sample carries around 240,000 clones, roughly 88% recorded once. The sample taken for sequencing was peripheral blood. The receptors originated from a woman between 40 and 50 years old who had recovered from COVID-19. Each CDR3 is given with its conserved first and last residue. A D gene is named only where the DNA matches it firmly. Clone size is stated in some rows and not others, as once, few, many or a class when expanded.

CDR3: CASSFASDTQYF; DNA: TGTGCCAGCAGTTTTGCGTCAGATACGCAGTATTTT; J: TRBJ2-3; V: TRBV12-3/TRBV12-4; size: NA; length: 12; D: NA
CDR3: CASSLEQGLYNEQFF; DNA: TGCGCCAGCAGCTTGGAGCAGGGCCTCTACAATGAGCAGTTCTTC; J: TRBJ2-1; V: TRBV5-1; size: NA; length: 15; D: NA
CDR3: CATNGQGAYEQYF; DNA: TGTGCCACTAATGGACAGGGTGCCTACGAGCAGTACTTC; J: TRBJ2-7; V: TRBV28; size: NA; length: 13; D: TRBD1
CDR3: CASSQYTGSVNTEAFF; DNA: TGCGCCAGCAGTCAATACACAGGGTCTGTGAACACTGAAGCTTTCTTT; J: TRBJ1-1; V: TRBV23-1; size: NA; length: 16; D: NA
CDR3: CAISEQALLAGGQETQYF; DNA: TGTGCCATCAGTGAGCAAGCCCTACTAGCGGGGGGGCAAGAGACCCAGTACTTC; J: TRBJ2-5; V: TRBV10-3; size: NA; length: 18; D: TRBD2
CDR3: CASSGVGQGPQITSYEQYF; DNA: TGTGCCAGCAGCGGGGTCGGACAGGGGCCACAAATTACCTCCTACGAGCAGTACTTC; J: TRBJ2-7; V: TRBV5-4; size: NA; length: 19; D: TRBD1
CDR3: CASSYERGGLNEQFF; DNA: TGTGCCAGCAGTTACGAGCGGGGGGGCCTCAATGAGCAGTTCTTC; J: TRBJ2-1; V: TRBV6-5; size: NA; length: 15; D: TRBD2
CDR3: CASRGQGWTGELFF; DNA: TGTGCCAGCAGGGGACAGGGGTGGACCGGGGAGCTGTTTTTT; J: TRBJ2-2; V: TRBV2; size: once; length: 14; D: TRBD1
CDR3: CASSQDFGTAPEAFF; DNA: TGCGCCAGCAGCCAAGACTTTGGCACCGCCCCAGAAGCTTTCTTT; J: TRBJ1-1; V: TRBV4-3; size: NA; length: 15; D: NA
CDR3: CASSPDSAYGYTF; DNA: TGTGCCAGCAGCCCGGACAGCGCCTATGGCTACACCTTC; J: TRBJ1-2; V: TRBV5-5; size: NA; length: 13; D: NA
CDR3: CASSKGQGVGETQYF; DNA: TGTGCTAGTTCCAAGGGCCAAGGGGTAGGTGAGACCCAGTACTTC; J: TRBJ2-5; V: TRBV12-5; size: NA; length: 15; D: NA
CDR3: CASSPQFGGYTEAFF; DNA: TGTGCCAGCAGCCCACAATTCGGGGGGTACACTGAAGCTTTCTTT; J: TRBJ1-1; V: TRBV7-2; size: NA; length: 15; D: NA
CDR3: CASSLGVGDAYDTQYF; DNA: TGTGCCAGCAGCTTAGGGGTAGGGGATGCTTACGATACGCAGTATTTT; J: TRBJ2-3; V: TRBV7-2; size: NA; length: 16; D: NA
CDR3: CASSNLPLGQGLVEQYF; DNA: TGTGCCAGCTCCAATCTACCCTTAGGACAGGGCCTGGTTGAGCAGTACTTC; J: TRBJ2-7; V: TRBV18; size: NA; length: 17; D: TRBD1
CDR3: CASNLGGNTEAFF; DNA: TGCGCCAGCAACCTCGGGGGGAACACTGAAGCTTTCTTT; J: TRBJ1-1; V: TRBV10-2; size: NA; length: 13; D: NA
CDR3: CASSQVDSGYIYEQYF; DNA: TGTGCCAGCAGCCAAGTCGACAGTGGATATATCTACGAGCAGTACTTC; J: TRBJ2-7; V: TRBV14; size: NA; length: 16; D: NA
CDR3: CSVGLGDTAKNIQYF; DNA: TGCAGCGTTGGGTTGGGAGATACCGCCAAAAACATTCAGTACTTC; J: TRBJ2-4; V: TRBV29-1; size: NA; length: 15; D: NA
CDR3: CASSTGTTPENTQYF; DNA: TGTGCCAGTAGTACCGGGACTACCCCGGAGAATACGCAGTATTTT; J: TRBJ2-3; V: TRBV19; size: once; length: 15; D: TRBD2
CDR3: CASSQDLSSYNEQFF; DNA: TGTGCCAGCAGCCAAGATCTTAGCTCCTACAATGAGCAGTTCTTC; J: TRBJ2-1; V: TRBV3-1/TRBV3-2; size: NA; length: 15; D: NA
CDR3: CASSLVQQDTQYF; DNA: TGTGCCAGCAGCTTAGTACAGCAAGATACGCAGTATTTT; J: TRBJ2-3; V: TRBV11-1; size: NA; length: 13; D: NA
CDR3: CASSDQPRVAF; DNA: TGTGCCAGCAGTGACCAACCCCGGGTCGCCTTC; J: TRBJ1-2; V: TRBV6-6; size: NA; length: 11; D: NA
CDR3: CASSYFGTGIGYTF; DNA: TGTGCCAGCAGTTACTTTGGGACAGGGATTGGCTACACCTTC; J: TRBJ1-2; V: TRBV6-2/TRBV6-3; size: NA; length: 14; D: TRBD1
CDR3: CASSFGTSSNQPQHF; DNA: TGTGCCAGTAGTTTTGGGACTTCTAGCAATCAGCCCCAGCATTTT; J: TRBJ1-5; V: TRBV19; size: NA; length: 15; D: NA
CDR3: CSVEGTSGGYSTDTQYF; DNA: TGCAGCGTTGAGGGGACTAGCGGGGGGTACAGCACAGATACGCAGTATTTT; J: TRBJ2-3; V: TRBV29-1; size: NA; length: 17; D: TRBD2
CDR3: CASSSRPGQSYEQYF; DNA: TGTGCCAGCAGTTCTAGACCGGGACAATCCTACGAGCAGTACTTC; J: TRBJ2-7; V: TRBV27; size: NA; length: 15; D: NA
CDR3: CSASLPQSYNSPLHF; DNA: TGCAGTGCTAGTCTCCCCCAGTCCTATAATTCACCCCTCCACTTT; J: TRBJ1-6; V: TRBV20-1; size: NA; length: 15; D: NA
CDR3: CASSLAGIGGEQYF; DNA: TGTGCCAGCAGCTTAGCGGGTATAGGAGGCGAGCAGTACTTC; J: TRBJ2-7; V: TRBV7-9; size: NA; length: 14; D: NA
CDR3: CASSFRGGLNTEAFF; DNA: TGCGCCAGCAGCTTCAGGGGAGGGCTGAACACTGAAGCTTTCTTT; J: TRBJ1-1; V: TRBV5-1; size: NA; length: 15; D: NA
CDR3: CASADSYYGYTF; DNA: TGTGCCAGTGCGGACAGCTACTATGGCTACACCTTC; J: TRBJ1-2; V: TRBV19; size: NA; length: 12; D: NA
CDR3: CASSQVGGQGAYEQYF; DNA: TGCGCCAGCAGCCAAGTAGGGGGACAGGGGGCCTACGAGCAGTACTTC; J: TRBJ2-7; V: TRBV4-3; size: NA; length: 16; D: TRBD1